This T cell receptor beta chain was observed in a study of T cells in Graves' hyperthyroidism and ophthalmopathy. Study-wide results and limits: Blood also contained most expanded thyroid clonotypes above 0.001. A model built on 13 V-J features separated ophthalmopathy from stable hyperthyroidism.

Germline loops: CDR1 SGHVS, CDR2 FQNEAQ. The CDR3 has 17 amino acids. V shed 2 bases and J shed 1 base, with 15 bases lying between them. Ophthalmopathy cases scored 3 or more on the Clinical Activity Score and 4 or more on NOSPECS grade, with duration below 3 months. Diagnoses used clinical symptoms, serum thyroxine and TRAb, thyroid ultrasound and orbital computed tomography. This clonotype has a count of ten or more. Antigen unknown. RNA transcripts served as the template for amplifying TCR beta CDR3 regions. A first-round RT-PCR of the TCR CDR3 used the HTBI primer set. Each CDR3 protein gets one entry after TCRdb re-called the multiplex PCR reads with MiXCR. Among approximately 690,000 distinct CDR3 sequences, about 14% were seen once, and the ten largest hold roughly an eighth.

The specimen was blood. This sequence joins TRBV7-8 and TRBJ2-4, with unresolved D. The clonotype originates from a woman in her forties or fifties with Graves' ophthalmopathy. The chain's CDR3 is CASSLNRTLGAKNIQYF. The CDR3 DNA follows: TGTGCCAGCAGCTTAAATAGGACCCTTGGGGCCAAAAACATTCAGTACTTC.